The entry below gives a single T cell receptor (beta chain) sequence along with its context. This specimen belongs to a study of blood T cell repertoires in COVID-19. About the study: Nucleic acid was either cDNA or gDNA, and it came from T cells, B-cell-depleted T cells, or PBMCs.

This CDR3 region has 15 residues. With V trimmed by 2 bases and J by 3 bases, 4 bases remained unmatched. Germline V gene sequence: CDR1 KGHSH, CDR2 LQKENI. Repertoires were generated with immunoSEQ multiplex PCR, while TCRdb's copy carries only in-frame clones and drops some. The sample has about 180,000 clones; roughly 87% are singletons. Individuals aged about 18 to 95 years were recruited from 24 US areas. Categorization into cohorts depended on clinical history that participants reported. Sequencing was done on a sample of PBMCs or T cells enriched from blood (not recorded which). The sequence derives from a woman aged 40-49 years with acute COVID-19. The chain is built from TRBV18 and TRBJ2-3; TRBD2 matches at 8 bases. CDR3 coding DNA: TGTGCCAGCTCACCAACGGGGACTAGTACAGATACGCAGTATTTT. Translated, it gives CASSPTGTSTDTQYF.